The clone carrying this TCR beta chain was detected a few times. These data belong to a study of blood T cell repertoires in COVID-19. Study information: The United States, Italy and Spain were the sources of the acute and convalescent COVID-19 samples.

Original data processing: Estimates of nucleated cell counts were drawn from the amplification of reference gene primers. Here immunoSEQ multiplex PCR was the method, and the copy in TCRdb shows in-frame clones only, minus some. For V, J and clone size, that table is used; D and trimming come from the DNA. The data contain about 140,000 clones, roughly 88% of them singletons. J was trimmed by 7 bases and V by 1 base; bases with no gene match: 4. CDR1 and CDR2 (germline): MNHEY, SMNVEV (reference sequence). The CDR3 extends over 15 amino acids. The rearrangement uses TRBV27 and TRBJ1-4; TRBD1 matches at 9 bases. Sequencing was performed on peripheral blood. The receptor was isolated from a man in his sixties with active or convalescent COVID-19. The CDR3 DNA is TGTGCCAGCAGTTTATTTGGGACAGGGAGTGAAAAACTGTTTTTT. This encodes CASSLFGTGSEKLFF.